This entry lists 25 T cell receptor beta chains sequenced from one sample in a study of blood T cell repertoires in COVID-19. Measured with immunoSEQ multiplex PCR; TCRdb has only the in-frame clones, and not every one. The data show under 95,000 clones, approximately 82% seen once. The sample was peripheral blood. Every receptor here comes from a human donor in a cohort sampled during active COVID-19.

The chain is built from TRBV3-1 (or the pseudogene TRBV3-2) and TRBJ2-7, with TRBD2 matching 11 bases. From germline, CDR1 is LGHDT and CDR2 YNNKEL (reference sequence). The CDR3 is 15 residues long. With 1 base clipped from V and 4 bases from J, the junction kept 3 bases outside the gene matches. The CDR3 DNA sequence: TGTGCCAGCAGCCAAGGCCTAGCGGGAGGTTACGAGCAGTACTTC. The encoded protein is CASSQGLAGGYEQYF.

This chain joins TRBV6-1 and TRBJ2-5, with a weak D call TRBD1 (5 bases). The CDR3 length is 15 residues. Trimming removed 1 base from V and 6 bases from J, with 15 bases in between. Germline CDR1 reads MNHNS; CDR2 reads SASEGT. The CDR3 sequence: CASSEGLDIYQTQYF. CDR3 DNA: TGTGCCAGCAGTGAAGGTTTGGACATATATCAGACCCAGTACTTC.

V usage is TRBV7-2 and J usage is TRBJ1-4, with D hard to call. The CDR3 consists of 13 residues. The germline gives CDR1 SGHTA, CDR2 FQGNSA. Trimming took off 1 base at V and 4 bases at J, with 4 bases between the two ends. CDR3 coding DNA: TGTGCCAGCAGCTTAGGCAGTAATGAAAAACTGTTTTTT. Translated: CASSLGSNEKLFF.

V usage is TRBV9 and J usage is TRBJ2-3, with 8 bases aligning to TRBD1. From germline, CDR1 is SGDLS and CDR2 YYNGEE. The CDR3 has 14 amino acids. Losses at the gene ends were 0 bases for V and 6 bases for J; bases not matched to a gene: 3. The CDR3 protein is CASSVGQGLDTQYF. In DNA form, the CDR3 reads TGTGCCAGCAGCGTAGGACAGGGGTTGGATACGCAGTATTTT.

V and J are TRBV6-6 and TRBJ1-1, with TRBD1 matching over 8 bases. CDR1 is MNHNY, CDR2 SVGAGI, per germline (reference sequence). The CDR3 sequence is 16 residues long. J lost 0 bases, V lost 2 bases, and 5 bases had no gene match. The DNA for the CDR3 is TGTGCCAGCAGTTACGGGACAGGTGTAATGAACACTGAAGCTTTCTTT. Its translation: CASSYGTGVMNTEAFF.

This clone was recorded once. The chain has TRBV19 and TRBJ1-2; D is unclear. Germline values: CDR1 LNHDA, CDR2 SQIVND (reference sequence). V was shortened by 5 bases and J by 7 bases, with 14 bases between the two germline ends. The CDR3 extends over 13 amino acids. CDR3 nucleotides: TGTGCCAGTAGTCGTTCTTCTGCGGGTGGCTACACCTTC. This codes for CASSRSSAGGYTF.

The chain uses TRBV11-1 and TRBJ2-1, with a possible D match to TRBD1 (6 bases). CDR1 is SGHAT, CDR2 FQDESV, per germline (reference sequence). V was cut by 1 base and J by 8 bases, with 9 bases left in between. This CDR3 is 13 amino acids long. The CDR3 bases are TGTGCCAGCAGCTTAGACAGGGACGATGAGCAGTTCTTC. Its protein is CASSLDRDDEQFF.

This sequence joins TRBV7-2 and TRBJ2-7; D is possibly TRBD1 (5 bases). V lost 5 bases and J 2 bases, leaving 10 bases between the germline ends. The CDR3 is 13 amino acids. Germline V gives CDR1 SGHTA, CDR2 FQGNSA. This CDR3 is CASSTSDTYEQYF. The CDR3 coding sequence is TGTGCCAGCAGCACGTCGGACACCTACGAGCAGTACTTC.

The table lists this clone with a count of one. The V call is TRBV29-1, the J call TRBJ1-4; the D gene is possibly TRBD1 (6 bases). Trimming took 4 bases from V and 7 from J, leaving 13 bases between them. Germline V lookup: CDR1 SQVTM, CDR2 ANQGSEA. CDR3 length: 13 amino acids. The CDR3 DNA follows: TGCAGCGTTGCGGTAACAGGGAGTGAAAAACTGTTTTTT. Translation gives CSVAVTGSEKLFF.

This clone was recorded a few times. The V gene is TRBV6-2 or TRBV6-3, the J gene TRBJ1-5; possible D gene TRBD1, 5 bases. Germline-derived CDR1 and CDR2 are MNHEY and SVGEGT. This CDR3 comprises 13 residues. V lost 5 bases and J 5 bases, leaving 10 bases between the germline ends. CDR3 nucleotides: TGTGCCAGCAGTATGTGGGGGGATCAGCCCCAGCATTTT. Amino acid sequence: CASSMWGDQPQHF.

The rearrangement links TRBV29-1 to TRBJ2-3, with D possibly TRBD2 on 5 matching bases. V was trimmed by 6 bases and J by 3 bases, leaving 22 bases between them. CDR3 size: 16 residues. Germline V gives CDR1 SQVTM, CDR2 ANQGSEA. CDR3 nucleotides: TGCAGCGTCATCCTCCTAGCTCCTCCTATAACAGATACGCAGTATTTT. This codes for CSVILLAPPITDTQYF.

The chain carries TRBV18 and TRBJ2-6, with D possibly TRBD1 on 6 matching bases. The ends were cut back, 4 bases at V and 0 bases at J, with 19 bases in the middle. CDR1 and CDR2 (germline): KGHSH, LQKENI. The CDR3 loop spans 19 amino acids. As DNA, the CDR3 is TGTGCCAGCTCACAACGACAGGTCGGAATTACCTCTGGGGCCAACGTCCTGACTTTC. This codes for CASSQRQVGITSGANVLTF.

V usage is TRBV7-8 and J usage is TRBJ2-1; D remains unclear. V was trimmed by 5 bases and J by 14 bases, leaving 16 bases between them. Germline lookup yields CDR1 SGHVS and CDR2 FQNEAQ. The CDR3 is 12 residues long. The CDR3 loop is CASSLPGLSEFF. The CDR3 DNA reads as TGTGCCAGCAGCCTACCGGGTCTCTCTGAGTTCTTC.

The V call is TRBV3-1 (or the pseudogene TRBV3-2), the J call TRBJ2-7, with 11 bases that match TRBD2. V trimming: 4 bases; J trimming: 4 bases; junction bases outside the gene matches: 9. Germline V CDR1 and CDR2: LGHDT, YNNKEL (reference sequence). This CDR3 has 16 residues. The CDR3 DNA is TGTGCCAGCAGCCCCGGGTCGGGACTAGCGGTTTACGAGCAGTACTTC. It specifies CASSPGSGLAVYEQYF.

The J gene is TRBJ2-5, the V gene TRBV7-2; 8 bases fit TRBD1. Germline CDR1 is SGHTA and CDR2 is FQGNSA. The CDR3 runs 15 residues. Unmatched junction bases numbered 8, after V lost 3 bases and J lost 5 bases. In nucleotides, the CDR3 is TGTGCCAGCAGCTTCCAGGGGGCGCATTACGAGACCCAGTACTTC. The encoded protein is CASSFQGAHYETQYF.

J is TRBJ2-5 and V is TRBV2, with no clear D. The CDR3 totals 13 residues. With 2 bases removed from V and 5 bases from J, the gap between germline ends came to 9 bases. Germline assignment: CDR1 SNHLY and CDR2 FYNNEI. The CDR3 loop is CASSESLLETQYF. The CDR3 nucleotides are TGTGCCAGCAGTGAATCCCTCCTCGAGACCCAGTACTTC. Filled out from reference TRBV2 and TRBJ2-5, the complete variable domain reads EPEVTQTPSHQVTQMGQEVILRCVPISNHLYFYWYRQILGQKVEFLVSFYNNEISEKSEIFDDQFSVERPDGSNFTLKIRSTKLEDSAMYFCASSESLLETQYFGPGTRLLVL.

The J gene is TRBJ2-3, the V gene TRBV5-1; 12 bases agree with TRBD2. The CDR3 has 15 amino acids. Germline loops: CDR1 SGHRS, CDR2 YFSETQ. Germline trimming cut 4 bases from V and 3 bases from J; bases unmatched to any gene: 3. CDR3 in DNA: TGCGCCAGCAGCCCACTAGCGGGGGGTACAGATACGCAGTATTTT. Translation gives CASSPLAGGTDTQYF.

The chain recombines TRBV12-3 or TRBV12-4 with TRBJ2-7; 12 bases are shared with TRBD2. The CDR3 has 12 amino acids. The V segment lost 5 bases and the J segment 11 bases; nucleotides outside the gene matches: 4. CDR3 protein: CASSVTSGRKYF. DNA of the CDR3: TGTGCCAGCAGTGTGACTAGCGGGAGAAAGTACTTC.

This rearrangement joins TRBV6-5 to TRBJ1-2, with 8 bases aligning to TRBD1. The V segment lost 6 bases and the J segment 3 bases; nucleotides outside the gene matches: 6. The CDR3 length is 14 residues. The germline CDR1 and CDR2 sequences are MNHEY and SVGAGI. The CDR3 DNA is TGTGCCAGCAGGCCCGGACAGGGCTACTATGGCTACACCTTC. This gives the protein CASRPGQGYYGYTF.

The V gene is TRBV20-1, the J gene TRBJ1-3; the D is unclear. With 3 bases removed from V and 0 bases from J, the gap between germline ends came to 12 bases. This CDR3 has 15 amino acids. Germline CDR1 DFQATT, CDR2 SNEGSKA (reference sequence). CDR3 amino acids: CSASLPQRSGNTIYF. DNA of the CDR3: TGCAGTGCTAGTTTACCGCAGCGCTCTGGAAACACCATATATTTT.

The rearrangement links TRBV4-3 to TRBJ2-7; D gene unclear. Trimming took off 0 bases at V and 3 bases at J, with 6 bases between the two ends. The CDR3 is 13 amino acids. In germline, CDR1 is LGHNA, CDR2 YSLEER. This CDR3 is CASSQDLRYEQYF. The CDR3 coding sequence is TGCGCCAGCAGCCAAGATCTTCGCTACGAGCAGTACTTC.

The chain couples TRBV6-1 to TRBJ2-2; tentative D call: TRBD1 (5 bases). Germline CDR1 and CDR2: MNHNS and SASEGT. Trimming took 4 bases from V and 7 from J, leaving 22 bases between them. The CDR3 is made up of 17 amino acids. The CDR3 DNA is TGTGCCAGCAGTGGGCCCTCAGCAGGGTTTAGTGGCGGGGAGCTGTTTTTT. Translated: CASSGPSAGFSGGELFF.

The rearrangement uses TRBV5-1 and TRBJ2-7; TRBD2 aligns across 9 bases. This CDR3 is built from 15 residues. Trimming cost V 4 bases and J 4 bases; bases outside gene matches: 9. CDR1 is SGHRS and CDR2 is YFSETQ in the germline V gene. CDR3: CASSPLAGESYEQYF. The CDR3 region has the DNA TGCGCCAGCAGCCCGTTAGCGGGAGAAAGTTACGAGCAGTACTTC.

The chain recombines TRBV5-1 with TRBJ2-7; D perhaps matches TRBD2 (6 bases). The CDR3 has 15 amino acids. Germline V lookup: CDR1 SGHRS, CDR2 YFSETQ. Trimming took off 0 bases at V and 6 bases at J, with 16 bases between the two ends. CDR3 bases: TGCGCCAGCAGCTTGGAGGCTAGCGCTTATTCCGAGCAGTACTTC. Protein sequence: CASSLEASAYSEQYF.

This rearrangement joins TRBV15 to TRBJ2-7; a possible D gene is TRBD2 (6 bases). With 1 base removed from V and 0 bases from J, the gap between germline ends came to 7 bases. The CDR3 is 14 amino acids. Germline values: CDR1 LNHNV, CDR2 YYDKDF (reference sequence). The CDR3 protein is CATSRGGNSYEQYF. CDR3 nucleotide sequence: TGTGCCACCAGCAGAGGCGGGAACTCCTACGAGCAGTACTTC.